This TCR beta chain is from a study of blood T cell repertoires in COVID-19. The overall study: Samples came from the United States, Italy and Spain, spanning acute and convalescent COVID-19. The cDNA or gDNA used as material had been derived from T cells, B-cell-depleted T cells, or PBMCs.

Under the authors' procedure: Amplification from reference gene primers served as the basis for estimated nucleated cell counts. Measured with immunoSEQ multiplex PCR; TCRdb has only the in-frame clones, and not every one. Clonal size and the V and J genes are those of that table, whereas D and trimming came from the DNA. The table has 100,000 to 150,000 clones, about 80% seen once. Germline lookup yields CDR1 MDHEN and CDR2 SYDVKM. Unmatched junction bases numbered 2, after V lost 2 bases and J lost 4 bases. The CDR3 length is 15 residues. Sample: peripheral blood. The receptor was isolated from a man between 60 and 70 years old with acute or convalescent COVID-19. V is TRBV28 and J is TRBJ1-2; the match to TRBD1 covers 12 bases. In DNA, the CDR3 is TGTGCCAGCAGTTTAGGGACAGGGGGCGGCTATGGCTACACCTTC. Amino acids: CASSLGTGGGYGYTF.